Presented here are 19 T cell receptor beta chains from one specimen sequenced in a study of cytomegalovirus exposure and HLA in healthy donors. 13 Jbeta primers and 60 Vbeta primers were used for the PCR. The repertoire was sequenced with immunoSEQ multiplex PCR; TCRdb's copy has only in-frame clones and lacks some. The sample consists of fewer than 180,000 clones, about 60% of them appearing once. Source material: PBMCs. These receptor sequences come from a woman aged 60-75 years in good health and CMV-seropositive.

The chain has TRBV7-3 and TRBJ2-3; TRBD1 is a possible D gene (6 bases). The V end lost 1 base, the J end lost 0 bases, and 14 bases lay between the germline ends. Germline CDR1 and CDR2: SGHTA and FQGTGA. The CDR3 runs to 17 residues. CDR3 region: CASSLRAGAMSTDTQYF. CDR3 nucleotides: TGTGCCAGCAGCTTAAGGGCAGGGGCCATGAGCACAGATACGCAGTATTTT.

This chain connects TRBV7-2 to TRBJ2-7; TRBD2 aligns across 7 bases. The CDR3 runs to 16 residues. CDR1 and CDR2 from the germline V gene are SGHTA and FQGNSA. The V gene end was trimmed by 3 bases and the J gene end by 0 bases; junction bases not matched to a gene: 8. In nucleotides, the CDR3 is TGTGCCAGCAGCTTGGGGGGTCGGGAGGCCTCCTACGAGCAGTACTTC. This gives the protein CASSLGGREASYEQYF.

This clone was observed a few times. The J gene is TRBJ1-6, the V gene TRBV27; the match to TRBD1 covers 7 bases. The CDR3 is made up of 14 amino acids. Trimming removed 0 bases from V and 7 bases from J; junction bases left unmatched: 0. The germline CDR1 and CDR2 sequences are MNHEY and SMNVEV (reference sequence). CDR3 sequence reads: CASSLSGGNSPLHF. The CDR3 nucleotides are TGTGCCAGCAGTTTATCAGGGGGCAATTCACCCCTCCACTTT.

The rearrangement uses TRBV5-4 and TRBJ1-4, with TRBD1 as a possible D gene (6 bases). This CDR3 contains 15 residues. The germline CDR1 and CDR2 sequences are SGHNT and YYREEE (reference sequence). V gave up 4 bases and J gave up 5 bases, with 15 bases separating them. CDR3 sequence (DNA): TGTGCCAGCAGCACCCGCGGGGGGCAAAATGAAAAACTGTTTTTT. Amino acid sequence: CASSTRGGQNEKLFF.

This clone appeared a few times. The chain joins TRBV5-6 to TRBJ2-1; D ambiguous. Germline-derived CDR1 and CDR2 are SGHDT and YYEEEE. Trimming stripped 0 bases from V and 6 bases from J, with 4 bases between. This CDR3 has 12 residues. The CDR3, as DNA: TGTGCCAGCAGCTTGGCGGTCAATGAGCAGTTCTTC. Its translation: CASSLAVNEQFF.

The rearrangement joins TRBV5-6 to TRBJ2-1; the match to TRBD2 covers 8 bases. The germline gives CDR1 SGHDT, CDR2 YYEEEE. The CDR3 extends over 14 amino acids. V trimming: 4 bases; J trimming: 8 bases; junction bases outside the gene matches: 8. In nucleotides, the CDR3 is TGTGCCAGCAGCCGGGGGGGCAATAGGTATGAGCAGTTCTTC. It codes for CASSRGGNRYEQFF.

This chain links TRBV6-5 with TRBJ1-6; 10 bases are a match to TRBD1. In germline, CDR1 is MNHEY, CDR2 SVGAGI. Unmatched junction bases numbered 2, after V lost 6 bases and J lost 6 bases. The CDR3 spans 14 residues. The CDR3 DNA sequence: TGTGCCAGCAGGCGGACAGGGGGTAATTCACCCCTCCACTTT. Its protein product is CASRRTGGNSPLHF.

This clone was seen a single time. The chain recombines TRBV4-1 with TRBJ1-1; D call uncertain. The CDR3 runs 13 residues. With 0 bases removed from V and 5 bases from J, the gap between germline ends came to 7 bases. The germline CDR1 and CDR2 sequences are MGHRA and YSYEKL. The chain's CDR3 is CASSQERRTEAFF. CDR3 nucleotide sequence: TGCGCCAGCAGCCAAGAGCGGAGGACTGAAGCTTTCTTT.

The chain employs TRBV7-8 and TRBJ1-4; maybe TRBD1 (6 bases). Germline CDR1 SGHVS, CDR2 FQNEAQ. The CDR3 length is 15 residues. Trimming left V 3 bases short and J 4 bases short, with 12 bases between. The CDR3 bases are TGTGCCAGCAGCTTCGGGGGGGCGGGTAATGAAAAACTGTTTTTT. Translating it yields CASSFGGAGNEKLFF.

This clone occurred once. The chain uses TRBV30 and TRBJ2-7, with 10 positions matching TRBD1. CDR1 and CDR2 (germline): GTSNPN, SVGIG (reference sequence). The V gene end was trimmed by 4 bases and the J gene end by 6 bases; junction bases not matched to a gene: 6. The CDR3 runs to 13 residues. CDR3 protein: CAWIWDRGSEQYF. CDR3 bases: TGTGCCTGGATCTGGGACAGGGGATCCGAGCAGTACTTC.

The chain combines TRBV28 with TRBJ2-1, with 7 bases fitting TRBD2. With 8 bases clipped from V and 1 base from J, the junction kept 11 bases outside the gene matches. Germline V gene lookup returns CDR1 MDHEN and CDR2 SYDVKM. CDR3 size: 16 residues. The CDR3 loop reads CASVKLGGSSYNEQFF. The CDR3 nucleotides are TGTGCCAGCGTTAAACTGGGGGGGTCGTCCTACAATGAGCAGTTCTTC.

The chain carries TRBV7-9 and TRBJ1-2; 7 bases agree with TRBD1. Germline CDR1 is SEHNR and CDR2 is FQNEAQ (reference sequence). V was clipped by 4 bases and J by 3 bases; unmatched bases: 8. The CDR3 is 15 residues long. The CDR3 loop is CASSSTGMKDYGYTF. The CDR3, as DNA: TGTGCCAGCAGCTCGACAGGGATGAAGGACTATGGCTACACCTTC.

This chain links TRBV4-1 with TRBJ2-3, with TRBD2 matching 10 bases. The junction had 10 bases not matched to a gene; V was cut back by 2 bases and J by 5 bases. The CDR3 contains 17 residues. CDR1 MGHRA and CDR2 YSYEKL come from the germline V gene. This CDR3 reads CASSQYDLAGVRDTQYF. In nucleotides, the CDR3 is TGCGCCAGCAGCCAATATGATCTAGCGGGAGTCAGAGATACGCAGTATTTT.

The CDR3 is CASSLQGSNQPQHF. The CDR3, as DNA: TGTGCCAGCAGCCTACAGGGGAGCAATCAGCCCCAGCATTTT. V and J are TRBV2 and TRBJ1-5, with TRBD1 matching over 7 bases. The CDR3 sequence is 14 residues long. The J segment lost 1 base and the V segment lost 6 bases, leaving 3 bases of the junction unmatched. Germline V gene data show CDR1 as SNHLY and CDR2 as FYNNEI.

A few counts support this clone. This chain links TRBV5-3 with TRBJ1-1; D gene ambiguous. TRBV5-3 is an open reading frame, and its role is uncertain. V was cut by 6 bases and J by 1 base, with 16 bases left in between. This CDR3 region has 15 residues. The CDR3 loop reads CARTSKVAGNTEAFF. The CDR3 coding sequence is TGTGCCAGAACATCCAAGGTGGCGGGGAACACTGAAGCTTTCTTT.

This clone has only a few counts. The chain employs TRBV6-4 and TRBJ1-1; no definite D call. Germline CDR1 and CDR2: MRHNA and SNTAGT. The CDR3 is 14 amino acids. The germline V and J ends were trimmed by 2 bases and 1 base, with 8 bases remaining between them. In DNA, the CDR3 is TGTGCCAGCAGTGACGGAGGTCCGAACACTGAAGCTTTCTTT. Amino acids: CASSDGGPNTEAFF.

V gene TRBV29-1 combines with J gene TRBJ1-2; 7 bases line up with TRBD1. The trim removed 6 bases at V and 2 bases at J, leaving 6 bases unmatched. Germline V CDR1 and CDR2: SQVTM, ANQGSEA. This CDR3 is 13 amino acids long. The CDR3 coding sequence is TGCAGCGTGCCGGGACAGAGCAACTATGGCTACACCTTC. This sequence encodes CSVPGQSNYGYTF.

V and J are TRBV27 and TRBJ2-3, with 8 bases lining up with TRBD2. V trimming: 4 bases; J trimming: 0 bases; junction bases outside the gene matches: 6. CDR3 size: 16 residues. Per germline, CDR1 MNHEY and CDR2 SMNVEV (reference sequence). The CDR3 protein is CASSWGSGTSTDTQYF. The CDR3 DNA reads as TGTGCCAGCAGTTGGGGTAGCGGGACTAGCACAGATACGCAGTATTTT.

This chain links TRBV6-6 with TRBJ1-6, with D possibly being TRBD1 (5 bases). The CDR3 contains 15 residues. The germline CDR1 and CDR2 sequences are MNHNY and SVGAGI (reference sequence). Trimming stripped 2 bases from V and 10 bases from J, with 15 bases between. The CDR3 nucleotides read TGTGCCAGCAGTTACCAGGACTCCCGGGGGTCACCCCTCCACTTT. The encoded protein is CASSYQDSRGSPLHF.